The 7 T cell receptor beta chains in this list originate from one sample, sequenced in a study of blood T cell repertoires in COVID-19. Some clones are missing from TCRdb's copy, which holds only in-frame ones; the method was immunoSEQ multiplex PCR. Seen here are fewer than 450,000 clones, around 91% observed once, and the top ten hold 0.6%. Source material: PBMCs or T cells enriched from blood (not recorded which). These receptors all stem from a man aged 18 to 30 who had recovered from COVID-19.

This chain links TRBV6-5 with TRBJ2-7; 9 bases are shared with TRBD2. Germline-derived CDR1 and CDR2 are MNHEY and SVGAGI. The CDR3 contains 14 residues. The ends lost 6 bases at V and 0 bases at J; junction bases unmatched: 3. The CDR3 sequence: CASSLAGRSYEQYF. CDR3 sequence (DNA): TGTGCCAGCAGCCTAGCGGGGCGCTCCTACGAGCAGTACTTC.

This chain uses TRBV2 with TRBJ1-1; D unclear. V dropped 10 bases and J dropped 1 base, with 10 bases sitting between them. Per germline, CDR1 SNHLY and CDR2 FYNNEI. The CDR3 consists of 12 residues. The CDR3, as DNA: TGTGCCACCACAGTGGAGAACACTGAAGCTTTCTTT. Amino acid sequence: CATTVENTEAFF.

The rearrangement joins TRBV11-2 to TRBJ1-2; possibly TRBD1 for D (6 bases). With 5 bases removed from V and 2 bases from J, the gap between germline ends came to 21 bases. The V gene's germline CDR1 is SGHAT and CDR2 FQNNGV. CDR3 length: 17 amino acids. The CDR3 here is CASSAPPGTGPNYGYTF. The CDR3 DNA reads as TGTGCCAGCAGCGCCCCCCCCGGTACAGGGCCCAACTATGGCTACACCTTC. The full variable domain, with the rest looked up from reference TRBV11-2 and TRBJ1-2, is EAGVAQSPRYKIIEKRQSVAFWCNPISGHATLYWYQQILGQGPKLLIQFQNNGVVDDSQLPKDRFSAERLKGVDSTLKIQPAKLEDSAVYLCASSAPPGTGPNYGYTFGSGTRLTVV.

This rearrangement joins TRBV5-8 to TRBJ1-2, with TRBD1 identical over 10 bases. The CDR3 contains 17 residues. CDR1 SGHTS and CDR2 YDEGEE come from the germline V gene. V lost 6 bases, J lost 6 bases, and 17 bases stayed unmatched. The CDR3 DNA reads TGTGCCAGCATCCCCCAAGCAAGACAGGGGGCGGTTAATGGCTACACCTTC. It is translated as CASIPQARQGAVNGYTF.

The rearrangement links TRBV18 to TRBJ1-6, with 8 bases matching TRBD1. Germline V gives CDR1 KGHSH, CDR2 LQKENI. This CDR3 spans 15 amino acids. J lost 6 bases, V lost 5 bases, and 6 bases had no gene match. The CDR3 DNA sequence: TGTGCCAGCTCAGTCGGACAGGGCCTTAATTCACCCCTCCACTTT. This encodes CASSVGQGLNSPLHF. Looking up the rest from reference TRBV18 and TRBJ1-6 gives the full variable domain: NAGVMQNPRHLVRRRGQEARLRCSPMKGHSHVYWYRQLPEEGLKFMVYLQKENIIDESGMPKERFSAEFPKEGPSILRIQQVVRGDSAAYFCASSVGQGLNSPLHFGNGTRLTVT.

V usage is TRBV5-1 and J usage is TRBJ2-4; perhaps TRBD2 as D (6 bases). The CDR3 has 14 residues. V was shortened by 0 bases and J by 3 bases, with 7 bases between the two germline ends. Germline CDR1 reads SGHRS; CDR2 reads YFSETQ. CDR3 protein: CASSLGGNKNIQYF. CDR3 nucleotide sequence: TGCGCCAGCAGCTTGGGCGGGAACAAAAACATTCAGTACTTC.

For the CDR3, the DNA is TGTGCCAGCAGTGAAGGTCTGTCGTACGAGCAGTACTTC. As protein: CASSEGLSYEQYF. V gene TRBV6-1 combines with J gene TRBJ2-7, with no clear D. Trimming left V 1 base short and J 4 bases short, with 8 bases between. Germline values: CDR1 MNHNS, CDR2 SASEGT. The CDR3 has 13 amino acids.